One sample yielded the 12 T cell receptor beta chains listed below, sequenced in a study of T cell repertoires in cytomegalovirus infection. Antigens for these TCRs are unknown. In TCRdb, the reads were re-called with MiXCR into one record per CDR3 protein. The table records 230,000 or so distinct CDR3 sequences, around two fifths of them present only once. The input for sequencing was CD8+ T cells from cultured PBMCs, taken from culture after CMV antigen stimulation. Receptors originate from a human donor in good health (CMV status not recorded). Some clones in this sample may be carry-over from other donors' samples.

This chain uses TRBV4-2 with TRBJ2-2, with D possibly being TRBD2 (6 bases). Trimming pared 4 bases from V and 6 bases from J, leaving 12 bases between. The length of the CDR3 is 14 residues. From germline, CDR1 is LGHNA and CDR2 YNFKEQ. CDR3 sequence (DNA): TGTGCCAGCAGCCCCCAGGCGGGGCCCGGGGAGCTGTTTTTT. It translates to CASSPQAGPGELFF.

The sample holds a few counts of this clonotype. The rearrangement uses TRBV2 and TRBJ2-7, with D perhaps matching TRBD1 or TRBD2 (6 bases each). This CDR3 has 14 amino acids. Germline CDR1 SNHLY, CDR2 FYNNEI. Deletions cut 6 bases from V and 4 bases from J, with 16 bases between. CDR3 bases: TGTGCCAGCAGGGGGGCTAGCGAGGGATACGAGCAGTACTTC. The encoded protein is CASRGASEGYEQYF.

CDR3 residues: CASSSDLGKAEAFF. The CDR3 bases are TGTGCCAGCAGCTCAGATCTGGGCAAAGCTGAAGCTTTCTTT. The chain couples TRBV5-4 to TRBJ1-1; D unresolved. The germline gives CDR1 SGHNT, CDR2 YYREEE (reference sequence). The CDR3 contains 14 residues. V gave up 3 bases and J gave up 6 bases, with 15 bases separating them.

The DNA of the CDR3 is TGTGCCAGCAACCTGAACCCCGGGACAGATCTCTATAATTCACCCCTCCACTTT. Translating gives CASNLNPGTDLYNSPLHF. The genes are TRBV11-2 and TRBJ1-6; 7 positions agree with TRBD1. The germline V gene encodes CDR1 SGHAT and CDR2 FQNNGV. This CDR3 region has 18 residues. Trimming cost V 7 bases and J 3 bases; bases outside gene matches: 15.

The rearrangement uses TRBV28 and TRBJ1-6; D call uncertain. Germline-derived CDR1 and CDR2 are MDHEN and SYDVKM. V was trimmed by 2 bases and J by 10 bases, leaving 18 bases between them. CDR3 length: 16 amino acids. Here the CDR3 reads CASSLGLRGGESPLHF. CDR3 nucleotides: TGTGCCAGCAGTTTAGGGTTACGAGGTGGGGAATCACCCCTCCACTTT.

The chain links TRBV29-1 to TRBJ1-2; possibly TRBD1 for D (5 bases). The V and J ends lost 4 bases and 5 bases respectively, with 20 bases between them. The CDR3 covers 15 residues. The V gene's germline CDR1 is SQVTM and CDR2 ANQGSEA. In DNA, the CDR3 is TGCAGCGTTGGGAGGGTGGACACTCTCCGGTATGGCTACACCTTC. This gives the protein CSVGRVDTLRYGYTF.

The chain has TRBV7-3 and TRBJ2-7, with 7 bases fitting TRBD2. With 9 bases clipped from V and 3 bases from J, the junction kept 8 bases outside the gene matches. The CDR3 spans 13 residues. The germline V gene has CDR1 SGHTA and CDR2 FQGTGA. CDR3 residues: CASSAGVNYEQYF. Here the CDR3 DNA reads TGTGCCAGTTCGGCGGGAGTCAACTACGAGCAGTACTTC. Using reference TRBV7-3 and TRBJ2-7 for the parts outside the CDR3, the full variable domain is GAGVSQTPSNKVTEKGKYVELRCDPISGHTALYWYRQSLGQGPEFLIYFQGTGAADDSGLPNDRFFAVRPEGSVSTLKIQRTERGDSAVYLCASSAGVNYEQYFGPGTRLTVT.

The gene calls are TRBV5-4 and TRBJ1-1; tentatively, D is TRBD1 (5 bases). The CDR3 loop spans 12 amino acids. Trimming left V 4 bases short and J 5 bases short, with 9 bases between. Germline V gives CDR1 SGHNT, CDR2 YYREEE (reference sequence). The CDR3 protein is CASSEGVTEAFF. In DNA form, the CDR3 reads TGTGCCAGCAGCGAAGGGGTTACTGAAGCTTTCTTT.

This clonotype was counted between two and nine times. The CDR3 loop is CASSLGTSGLRTDTQYF. CDR3 nucleotide sequence: TGTGCCAGCAGCTTAGGGACTAGCGGGTTACGCACAGATACGCAGTATTTT. The chain recombines TRBV7-9 with TRBJ2-3, with 11 nucleotides matching TRBD2. Germline loops: CDR1 SEHNR, CDR2 FQNEAQ (reference sequence). The length of the CDR3 is 17 residues. V lost 1 base and J lost 1; bases outside the gene matches: 4.

The DNA for the CDR3 is TGTGCCAGTTTTTCCCCCGGGACAGGGGTTGAAAAACTGTTTTTT. Encoded protein: CASFSPGTGVEKLFF. The rearrangement links TRBV28 to TRBJ1-4; TRBD1 matches at 10 bases. Germline trimming cut 9 bases from V and 7 bases from J; bases unmatched to any gene: 11. Per germline, CDR1 MDHEN and CDR2 SYDVKM. CDR3 length equals 15 residues.

Of note for this clonotype: One end of the junction does not line up with germline, which may come from a read error. J is TRBJ2-5 and V is TRBV6-1; 8 bases match TRBD1. The CDR3 is made up of 16 amino acids. CDR1 and CDR2 from the germline V gene are MNHNS and SASEGT. The CDR3 DNA follows: TGTGCAAGCACTGAAGCCCCCGGACAGGGACAAGAGACCCCGTACTTC. Protein product: CASTEAPGQGQETPYF.

This clonotype was seen a handful of times. V and J are TRBV7-9 and TRBJ1-3, with a possible D match to TRBD1 (6 bases). The germline V gene encodes CDR1 SEHNR and CDR2 FQNEAQ (reference sequence). This CDR3 comprises 16 residues. The V end was cut by 3 bases, the J end by 3 bases, with 15 bases between. Here the CDR3 DNA reads TGTGCCAGCAGCTTTGTACAGGGTGAAAGTGGAAACACCATATATTTT. This gives the protein CASSFVQGESGNTIYF.